Each of the 12 T cell receptor beta chains below was sequenced from the same sample in a study of blood T cell repertoires in COVID-19. The method was immunoSEQ multiplex PCR; TCRdb's version includes in-frame clones alone and lacks a portion of them. The profile shows 140,000 to 150,000 clones, about 87% of them singletons. Sequencing was carried out using peripheral blood. The receptor source for this set is a woman aged 50 to 60 with acute or convalescent COVID-19.

The rearrangement links TRBV7-9 to TRBJ1-2, with D tentatively TRBD1 (6 bases). The CDR3 runs 12 residues. From germline, CDR1 is SEHNR and CDR2 FQNEAQ (reference sequence). The ends were cut back, 5 bases at V and 8 bases at J, with 12 bases in the middle. This CDR3 is CASSRGEEGYTF. The CDR3, as DNA: TGTGCCAGCAGCAGGGGGGAGGAAGGCTACACCTTC.

This clone has just one count. CDR3 in amino acids: CATSTSGGIYEQYF. CDR3 coding DNA: TGTGCCACATCGACTAGCGGGGGGATCTACGAGCAGTACTTC. This sequence joins TRBV19 and TRBJ2-7; TRBD2 matches at 13 bases. The V segment lost 10 bases and the J segment 3 bases; nucleotides outside the gene matches: 6. The CDR3 spans 14 residues. Germline V gene lookup returns CDR1 LNHDA and CDR2 SQIVND (reference sequence).

The chain recombines TRBV5-5 with TRBJ2-5, with 7 bases fitting TRBD1. V shed 2 bases and J 3 bases; nucleotides not matched to a gene: 4. The CDR3 totals 14 residues. Per the germline V gene, CDR1 is SGHKS and CDR2 is YYEKEE (reference sequence). The CDR3 sequence: CASSFQGVKETQYF. CDR3 in DNA: TGTGCCAGCAGCTTTCAGGGGGTTAAAGAGACCCAGTACTTC.

J is TRBJ1-2 and V is TRBV20-1; D is perhaps TRBD1 (6 bases). This CDR3 has 11 amino acids. Deletions cut 6 bases from V and 4 bases from J, with 9 bases between. Germline assignment: CDR1 DFQATT and CDR2 SNEGSKA (reference sequence). CDR3 residues: CSAPDSYGYTF. The CDR3 region has the DNA TGCAGTGCGCCGGACAGCTATGGCTACACCTTC.

This clone came up a few times. The chain is built from TRBV7-9 and TRBJ1-5, with 7 nucleotides matching TRBD1. Losses at the gene ends were 5 bases for V and 3 bases for J; bases not matched to a gene: 4. Per the germline V gene, CDR1 is SEHNR and CDR2 is FQNEAQ (reference sequence). The length of the CDR3 is 14 residues. CDR3 amino acids: CASSPGQPNQPQHF. For the CDR3, the DNA is TGTGCCAGCAGCCCGGGACAGCCCAATCAGCCCCAGCATTTT.

This clone was seen only once. The V call is TRBV15, the J call TRBJ2-1, with TRBD2 identical over 16 bases. The J segment lost 8 bases and the V segment lost 11 bases, leaving 9 bases of the junction unmatched. CDR1 is LNHNV, CDR2 YYDKDF, per germline (reference sequence). This CDR3 region has 15 residues. CDR3 sequence: CAFGTSGRAGDEQFF. DNA for the CDR3: TGTGCCTTCGGGACTAGCGGGAGGGCCGGTGATGAGCAGTTCTTC.

V and J are TRBV5-4 and TRBJ1-6; 7 bases are a match to TRBD1. CDR3 length: 14 amino acids. Losses at the gene ends were 6 bases for V and 4 bases for J; bases not matched to a gene: 4. CDR1 and CDR2 (germline): SGHNT, YYREEE (reference sequence). The CDR3 DNA sequence: TGTGCCAGCACCCTACAGGGGTATAATTCACCCCTCCACTTT. It encodes CASTLQGYNSPLHF.

The V gene is TRBV19, the J gene TRBJ1-2; a weak D match, TRBD1 (5 bases). The CDR3 is made up of 15 amino acids. The V gene lost 2 bases and the J gene lost 4 bases, with 14 bases spanning the gap. The germline gives CDR1 LNHDA, CDR2 SQIVND (reference sequence). CDR3 residues: CASSIKRQGFYGYTF. The CDR3 DNA is TGTGCCAGTAGTATAAAAAGGCAGGGATTCTATGGCTACACCTTC.

The V call is TRBV7-2, the J call TRBJ2-3; 12 nucleotides match TRBD2. CDR1 and CDR2 (germline): SGHTA, FQGNSA. V shed 5 bases and J 4 bases; nucleotides not matched to a gene: 7. The CDR3 is 16 amino acids. The CDR3 DNA reads TGTGCCAGCAGCCCCAGGACTAGCGGGGTCCCAGATACGCAGTATTTT. This codes for CASSPRTSGVPDTQYF.

This clone occurred once. This chain connects TRBV7-3 to TRBJ2-2, with TRBD1 identical over 7 bases. This CDR3 is 15 amino acids long. Unmatched junction bases numbered 6, after V lost 5 bases and J lost 3 bases. Germline V gene sequence: CDR1 SGHTA, CDR2 FQGTGA. The DNA of the CDR3 is TGTGCCAGCAGCCCACAGGGGCCTTACACCGGGGAGCTGTTTTTT. It specifies CASSPQGPYTGELFF.

The chain combines TRBV3-1 (or the pseudogene TRBV3-2) with TRBJ2-3; 8 bases agree with TRBD1. Trimming removed 0 bases from V and 7 bases from J; junction bases left unmatched: 6. CDR1 is LGHDT and CDR2 is YNNKEL in the germline V gene (reference sequence). This CDR3 has 15 residues. CDR3 residues: CASSQDIQGANTQYF. CDR3 in DNA: TGTGCCAGCAGCCAAGATATCCAGGGGGCAAATACGCAGTATTTT.

This rearrangement joins TRBV29-1 to TRBJ2-1; 9 bases are a match to TRBD1. Germline V gives CDR1 SQVTM, CDR2 ANQGSEA. The CDR3 sequence is 15 residues long. The ends lost 7 bases at V and 7 bases at J; junction bases unmatched: 14. CDR3 region: CSAAGQGTAGNEQFF. DNA for the CDR3: TGCAGCGCCGCGGGACAGGGAACGGCTGGTAATGAGCAGTTCTTC.